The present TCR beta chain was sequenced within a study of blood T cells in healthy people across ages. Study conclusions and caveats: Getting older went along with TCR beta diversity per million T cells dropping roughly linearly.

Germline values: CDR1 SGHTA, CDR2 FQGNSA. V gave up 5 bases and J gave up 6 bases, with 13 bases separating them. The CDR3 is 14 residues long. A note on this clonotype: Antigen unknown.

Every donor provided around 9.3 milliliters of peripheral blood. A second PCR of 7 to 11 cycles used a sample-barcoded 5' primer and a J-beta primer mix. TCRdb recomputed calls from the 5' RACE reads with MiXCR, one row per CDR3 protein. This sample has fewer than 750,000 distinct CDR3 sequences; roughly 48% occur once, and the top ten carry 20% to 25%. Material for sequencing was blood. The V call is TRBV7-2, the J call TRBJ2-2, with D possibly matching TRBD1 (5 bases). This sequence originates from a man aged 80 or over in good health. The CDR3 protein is CASSVQGAPGELFF. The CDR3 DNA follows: TGTGCCAGCAGCGTGCAGGGCGCTCCCGGGGAGCTGTTTTTT.